Below, one TCR beta chain is given with its context. The sample originates from a study of blood T cell repertoires in COVID-19. Study-level background: The United States, Italy and Spain supplied acute and convalescent COVID-19 samples. The cDNA or gDNA used as material had been derived from T cells, B-cell-depleted T cells, or PBMCs.

Clones were sequenced by immunoSEQ multiplex PCR, and TCRdb holds only the in-frame ones, with some missing. The sample lists some 300,000 clones, 85% occurring once. The V segment lost 5 bases and the J segment 6 bases; nucleotides outside the gene matches: 6. The CDR3 runs 13 residues. V and J are TRBV12-3 or TRBV12-4 and TRBJ1-2; 7 bases are shared with TRBD1. The specimen was peripheral blood. This TCR was recovered from a woman between 50 and 59 years old with active or convalescent COVID-19. The CDR3 DNA reads as TGTGCCAGCAGTCCTGACAGGGCTCATGGCTACACCTTC. This codes for CASSPDRAHGYTF.